One and the same sample provided the 8 T cell receptor beta chains below, sequenced in a study of beta chain features in type 1 diabetes. Study results and limitations: Moderate but significant shortening of TCRB CDR3s was recorded in all four CD4+ subsets from Type 1 diabetes patients.

Which antigens these TCRs recognize remains unknown. Since all of the isolated RNA was reverse transcribed, expressed TCRB transcripts were what got sequenced. Data came from immunoSEQ multiplex PCR; TCRdb stores just in-frame clones and leaves some out. This table holds about 340,000 clones, about a tenth found once. The sequenced sample was central memory CD4+ T cells from blood. All receptors come from a man aged 25-40 years with type 1 diabetes.

Only a few counts were recorded for this clone. Other nucleotide sequences from this sample produce the same CDR3. V usage is TRBV6-5 and J usage is TRBJ2-7; the D call may be TRBD1 or TRBD2 (5 bases each). V was cut by 2 bases and J by 2 bases, with 10 bases left in between. This CDR3 is 14 amino acids long. CDR1 and CDR2 from the germline V gene are MNHEY and SVGAGI. The CDR3 DNA is TGTGCCAGCAGTTACGGTCCGGGGCCCTACGAGCAGTACTTC. As protein: CASSYGPGPYEQYF.

The chain has TRBV2 and TRBJ2-7, with 11 bases identical to TRBD1. CDR1 and CDR2 from the germline V gene are SNHLY and FYNNEI. The CDR3 runs 15 residues. Germline trimming cut 3 bases from V and 2 bases from J; bases unmatched to any gene: 3. CDR3 sequence reads: CASSDWTGGTYEQYF. CDR3 sequence (DNA): TGTGCCAGCAGTGACTGGACAGGGGGCACCTACGAGCAGTACTTC. Complete variable domain (other parts from reference TRBV2 and TRBJ2-7): EPEVTQTPSHQVTQMGQEVILRCVPISNHLYFYWYRQILGQKVEFLVSFYNNEISEKSEIFDDQFSVERPDGSNFTLKIRSTKLEDSAMYFCASSDWTGGTYEQYFGPGTRLTVT.

The chain joins TRBV10-3 to TRBJ2-5, with no clear D. CDR3 length equals 13 residues. Germline-derived CDR1 and CDR2 are ENHRY and SYGVKD. Trimming stripped 3 bases from V and 5 bases from J, with 10 bases between. The CDR3 protein is CAISDWNAETQYF. CDR3 DNA sequence: TGTGCCATCAGTGACTGGAATGCGGAGACCCAGTACTTC.

The V call is TRBV13, the J call TRBJ2-3; no definite D call. CDR3 length: 12 residues. Trimming took 0 bases from V and 6 from J, leaving 4 bases between them. Germline V gives CDR1 PRHDT, CDR2 FYEKMQ (reference sequence). CDR3 region: CASSLGRDTQYF. The CDR3 DNA reads as TGTGCCAGCAGCTTAGGAAGGGATACGCAGTATTTT.

J is TRBJ1-5 and V is TRBV30; D unresolved. Trimming took off 1 base at V and 4 bases at J, with 5 bases between the two ends. The V gene's germline CDR1 is GTSNPN and CDR2 SVGIG (reference sequence). This CDR3 region has 12 residues. Here the CDR3 reads CAWSETNQPQHF. In DNA form, the CDR3 reads TGTGCCTGGAGTGAGACTAATCAGCCCCAGCATTTT. The variable domain in full, completed from reference TRBV30 and TRBJ1-5, reads SQTIHQWPATLVQPVGSPLSLECTVEGTSNPNLYWYRQAAGRGLQLLFYSVGIGQISSEVPQNLSASRPQDRQFILSSKKLLLSDSGFYLCAWSETNQPQHFGDGTRLSIL.

The chain employs TRBV4-3 and TRBJ1-4, with D hard to call. V lost 0 bases to trimming and J lost 3 bases, with 11 bases between them. CDR1 and CDR2 (germline): LGHNA, YSLEER. The length of the CDR3 is 16 residues. The DNA for the CDR3 is TGCGCCAGCAGCCAAGATCTGAGGAAACCTAATGAAAAACTGTTTTTT. Translating gives CASSQDLRKPNEKLFF.

This clone was seen a few times. J is TRBJ2-7 and V is TRBV6-5; 7 positions agree with TRBD1. Germline assignment: CDR1 MNHEY and CDR2 SVGAGI. The J segment lost 3 bases and the V segment lost 0 bases, leaving 5 bases of the junction unmatched. The CDR3 length is 15 residues. The CDR3 protein is CASSYSVGQLYEQYF. The DNA for the CDR3 is TGTGCCAGCAGTTACTCAGTGGGACAGCTCTACGAGCAGTACTTC.

This sequence joins TRBV7-7 and TRBJ2-7, with 8 bases aligning to TRBD1. CDR1 and CDR2 (germline): SSHAT, FNYEAQ (reference sequence). Trimming removed 5 bases from V and 2 bases from J; junction bases left unmatched: 5. The CDR3 extends over 14 amino acids. CDR3: CASSLGTGAYEQYF. The DNA of the CDR3 is TGTGCCAGCAGCCTCGGGACAGGAGCCTACGAGCAGTACTTC.